This passage covers 5 T cell receptor beta chains from one sample sequenced in a study of blood T cell repertoires in COVID-19. Repertoires were generated with immunoSEQ multiplex PCR, while TCRdb's copy carries only in-frame clones and drops some. The table records 18,000 or so clones, roughly 89% of them present only once. Sequencing was done on a sample of peripheral blood. Receptors were obtained from a human donor in a cohort sampled during active COVID-19.

The V gene is TRBV2, the J gene TRBJ1-1; TRBD1 might be the D (5 bases). Trimming removed 2 bases at V and 4 bases at J, with 14 bases between. The CDR3 loop spans 15 amino acids. Germline CDR1 SNHLY, CDR2 FYNNEI. This CDR3 is CASSEISGRATEAFF. In DNA form, the CDR3 reads TGTGCCAGCAGTGAAATCTCGGGCAGGGCCACTGAAGCTTTCTTT.

This clone is a singleton in its sample. The chain combines TRBV29-1 with TRBJ2-2, with 7 bases fitting TRBD1. CDR1 is SQVTM and CDR2 is ANQGSEA in the germline V gene. This CDR3 is 14 amino acids long. Trimming at V came to 7 bases and at J to 1 base, leaving 6 bases not matched to a gene. The CDR3 region is CSAGTVLNTGELFF. The CDR3 region has the DNA TGCAGCGCAGGGACAGTATTGAACACCGGGGAGCTGTTTTTT.

The chain has TRBV5-1 and TRBJ2-7; TRBD1 agrees at 8 bases. Germline lookup yields CDR1 SGHRS and CDR2 YFSETQ. After removal of 4 bases from V and 4 bases from J, the junction contained 7 bases not matched to a gene. The CDR3 loop spans 14 amino acids. The CDR3 spells CASSRYGQGYEQYF. The CDR3 DNA follows: TGCGCCAGCAGCCGTTACGGACAGGGATACGAGCAGTACTTC.

The rearrangement joins TRBV30 to TRBJ1-1, with D perhaps TRBD1 (6 bases). This CDR3 is built from 14 residues. The germline V gene has CDR1 GTSNPN and CDR2 SVGIG (reference sequence). V lost 0 bases and J lost 0, with 8 bases in between. Written as DNA, the CDR3 is TGTGCCTGGAGTGTGTGGGGGCTGAACACTGAAGCTTTCTTT. Translation gives CAWSVWGLNTEAFF. Combining the CDR3 with reference TRBV30 and TRBJ1-1 gives the whole variable domain SQTIHQWPATLVQPVGSPLSLECTVEGTSNPNLYWYRQAAGRGLQLLFYSVGIGQISSEVPQNLSASRPQDRQFILSSKKLLLSDSGFYLCAWSVWGLNTEAFFGQGTRLTVV.

This clone was picked up a small number of times. The chain recombines TRBV7-9 with TRBJ2-2; 7 positions agree with TRBD1. J was trimmed by 1 base and V by 5 bases; bases with no gene match: 7. The germline CDR1 and CDR2 sequences are SEHNR and FQNEAQ (reference sequence). This CDR3 comprises 16 residues. Written as DNA, the CDR3 is TGTGCCAGCAGCGATCGACAGGGAGTGAACACCGGGGAGCTGTTTTTT. Translating gives CASSDRQGVNTGELFF.